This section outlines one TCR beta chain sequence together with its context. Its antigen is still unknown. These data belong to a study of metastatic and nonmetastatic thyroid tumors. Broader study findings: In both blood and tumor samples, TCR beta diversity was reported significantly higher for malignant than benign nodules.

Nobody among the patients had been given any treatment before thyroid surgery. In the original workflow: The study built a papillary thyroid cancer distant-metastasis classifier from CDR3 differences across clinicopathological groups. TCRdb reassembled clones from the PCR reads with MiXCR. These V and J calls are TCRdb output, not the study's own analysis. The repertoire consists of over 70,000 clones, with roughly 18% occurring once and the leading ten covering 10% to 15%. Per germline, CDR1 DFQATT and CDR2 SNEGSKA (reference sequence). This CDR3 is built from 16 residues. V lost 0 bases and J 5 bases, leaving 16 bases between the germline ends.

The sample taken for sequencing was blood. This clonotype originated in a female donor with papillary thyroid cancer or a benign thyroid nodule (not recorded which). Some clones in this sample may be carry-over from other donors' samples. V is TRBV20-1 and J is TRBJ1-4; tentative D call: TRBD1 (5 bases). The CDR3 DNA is TGCAGTGCTAGAGATGGGCCGGGACGAGCGAATGAAAAACTGTTTTTT. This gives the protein CSARDGPGRANEKLFF.